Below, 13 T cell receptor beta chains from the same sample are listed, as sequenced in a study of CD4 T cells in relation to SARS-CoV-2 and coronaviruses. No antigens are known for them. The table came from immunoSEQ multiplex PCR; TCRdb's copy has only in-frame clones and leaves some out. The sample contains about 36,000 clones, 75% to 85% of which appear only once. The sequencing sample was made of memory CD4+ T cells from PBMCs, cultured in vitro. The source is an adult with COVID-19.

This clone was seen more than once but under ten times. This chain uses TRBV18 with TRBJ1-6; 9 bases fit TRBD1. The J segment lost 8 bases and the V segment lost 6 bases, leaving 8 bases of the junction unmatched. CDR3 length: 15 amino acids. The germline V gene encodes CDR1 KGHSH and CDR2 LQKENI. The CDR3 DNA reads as TGTGCCAGCTCTGAGTGGGGACAGGGAGATTCACCCCTCCACTTT. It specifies CASSEWGQGDSPLHF.

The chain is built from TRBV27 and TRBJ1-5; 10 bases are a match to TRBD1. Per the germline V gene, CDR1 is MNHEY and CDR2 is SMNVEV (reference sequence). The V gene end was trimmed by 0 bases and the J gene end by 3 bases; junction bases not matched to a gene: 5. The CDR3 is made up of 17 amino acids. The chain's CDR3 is CASSLSMGQGNNQPQHF. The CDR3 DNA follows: TGTGCCAGCAGTTTATCGATGGGACAGGGGAACAATCAGCCCCAGCATTTT.

The CDR3 DNA reads as TGTGCCACCAGTGACCCCGACAGAGAAGAGACCCAGTACTTC. Translated: CATSDPDREETQYF. V usage is TRBV24-1 and J usage is TRBJ2-5; a weak D match, TRBD1 (5 bases). The germline CDR1 and CDR2 sequences are KGHDR and SFDVKD. This CDR3 is built from 14 residues. V lost 4 bases to trimming and J lost 3 bases, with 11 bases between them.

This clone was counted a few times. CDR3 residues: CASSETLGQGASKDEQFF. CDR3 nucleotide sequence: TGTGCCAGCAGTGAAACCTTAGGACAGGGGGCTTCCAAGGATGAGCAGTTCTTC. V is TRBV25-1 and J is TRBJ2-1, with TRBD1 matching over 11 bases. Per the germline V gene, CDR1 is MGHDK and CDR2 is SYGVNS. The CDR3 spans 18 residues. With 2 bases clipped from V and 8 bases from J, the junction kept 14 bases outside the gene matches.

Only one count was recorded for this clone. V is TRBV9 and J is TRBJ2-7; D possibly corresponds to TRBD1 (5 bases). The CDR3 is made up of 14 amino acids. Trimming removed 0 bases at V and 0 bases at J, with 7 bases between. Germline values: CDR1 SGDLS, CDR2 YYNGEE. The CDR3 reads CASSVVDSSYEQYF. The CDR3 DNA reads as TGTGCCAGCAGCGTAGTAGACAGCTCCTACGAGCAGTACTTC.

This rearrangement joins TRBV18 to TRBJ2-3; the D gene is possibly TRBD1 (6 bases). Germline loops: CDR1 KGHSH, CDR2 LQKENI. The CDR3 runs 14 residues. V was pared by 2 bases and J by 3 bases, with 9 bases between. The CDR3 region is CASSPFQGTDTQYF. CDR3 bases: TGTGCCAGCTCACCATTTCAGGGGACAGATACGCAGTATTTT.

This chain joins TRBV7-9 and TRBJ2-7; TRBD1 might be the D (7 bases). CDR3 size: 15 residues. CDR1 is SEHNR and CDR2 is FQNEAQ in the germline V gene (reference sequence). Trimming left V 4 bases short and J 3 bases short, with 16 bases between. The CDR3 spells CASSSYRGLSYEQYF. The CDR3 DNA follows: TGTGCCAGCAGCTCCTACAGGGGACTTAGCTACGAGCAGTACTTC.

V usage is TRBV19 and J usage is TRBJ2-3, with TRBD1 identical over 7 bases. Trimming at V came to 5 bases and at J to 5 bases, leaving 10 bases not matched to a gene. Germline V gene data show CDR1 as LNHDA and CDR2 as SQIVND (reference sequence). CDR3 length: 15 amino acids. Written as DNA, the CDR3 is TGTGCCAGTAGTCCTAGGACAGGTAACAAAGATACGCAGTATTTT. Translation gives CASSPRTGNKDTQYF.

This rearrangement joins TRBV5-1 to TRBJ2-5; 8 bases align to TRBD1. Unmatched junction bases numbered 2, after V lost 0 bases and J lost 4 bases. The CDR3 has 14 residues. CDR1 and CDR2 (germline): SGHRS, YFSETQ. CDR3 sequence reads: CASSLGTGSETQYF. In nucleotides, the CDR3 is TGCGCCAGCAGCTTGGGGACAGGGTCAGAGACCCAGTACTTC.

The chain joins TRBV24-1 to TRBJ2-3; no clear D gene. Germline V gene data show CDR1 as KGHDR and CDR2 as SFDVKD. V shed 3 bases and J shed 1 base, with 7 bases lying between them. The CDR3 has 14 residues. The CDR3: CATSDRAGTDTQYF. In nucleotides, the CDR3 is TGTGCCACCAGTGATAGGGCGGGCACAGATACGCAGTATTTT.

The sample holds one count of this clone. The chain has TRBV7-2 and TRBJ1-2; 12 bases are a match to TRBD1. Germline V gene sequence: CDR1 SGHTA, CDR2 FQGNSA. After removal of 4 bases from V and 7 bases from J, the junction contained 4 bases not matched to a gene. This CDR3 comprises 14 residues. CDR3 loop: CASSSGQGAFGYTF. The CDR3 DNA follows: TGTGCCAGCAGCTCGGGACAGGGGGCGTTTGGCTACACCTTC.

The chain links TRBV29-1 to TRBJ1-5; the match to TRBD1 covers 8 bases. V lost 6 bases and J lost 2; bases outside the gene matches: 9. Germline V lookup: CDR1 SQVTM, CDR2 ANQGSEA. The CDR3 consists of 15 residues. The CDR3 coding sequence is TGCAGCGTGGAGATGGACAGGGTTGGCAATCAGCCCCAGCATTTT. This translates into CSVEMDRVGNQPQHF.

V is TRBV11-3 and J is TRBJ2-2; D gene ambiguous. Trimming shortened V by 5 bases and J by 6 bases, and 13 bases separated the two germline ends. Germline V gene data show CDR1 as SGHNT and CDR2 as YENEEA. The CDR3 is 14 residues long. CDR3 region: CASSPWSRAGELFF. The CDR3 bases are TGTGCCAGCAGCCCGTGGAGTCGGGCCGGGGAGCTGTTTTTT.